These 9 T cell receptor beta chains share one sample of origin, sequenced in a study of cytomegalovirus exposure and HLA in healthy donors. The PCR was carried out with 60 Vbeta primers and 13 Jbeta primers. Sequencing used immunoSEQ multiplex PCR; TCRdb keeps in-frame clones, though not all of them. The sample has 150,000 to 170,000 clones, roughly 80% seen once. Sequences were obtained from PBMCs. These receptors originate from a man aged 25 to 45 in good health and CMV-seropositive.

Notes on this clone: Within the sample, other DNA sequences also encode this same CDR3. This chain joins TRBV27 and TRBJ2-1; tentative D call: TRBD2 (6 bases). The CDR3 contains 15 residues. V was cut by 3 bases and J by 0 bases, with 9 bases left in between. Germline CDR1 reads MNHEY; CDR2 reads SMNVEV (reference sequence). CDR3 amino acids: CASSFLAVSYNEQFF. Written as DNA, the CDR3 is TGTGCCAGCAGTTTCTTAGCGGTCTCCTACAATGAGCAGTTCTTC.

This chain links TRBV7-6 with TRBJ1-1; D ambiguous. This CDR3 has 14 residues. V lost 0 bases, J lost 5 bases, and 10 bases lay in between. Looked up from germline, CDR1 is SGHVS and CDR2 is FNYEAQ. CDR3 nucleotides: TGTGCCAGCAGCTTAGCGGAGGAAATTACTGAAGCTTTCTTT. Translation: CASSLAEEITEAFF.

The rearrangement uses TRBV9 and TRBJ1-1; a weak D match, TRBD1 (5 bases). The germline CDR1 and CDR2 sequences are SGDLS and YYNGEE. Trimming took 0 bases from V and 1 from J, leaving 10 bases between them. The CDR3 has 15 amino acids. The CDR3 nucleotides are TGTGCCAGCAGCGTAGATGGGGCCGGGAACACTGAAGCTTTCTTT. The encoded protein is CASSVDGAGNTEAFF. The full variable domain, in which reference TRBV9 and TRBJ1-1 provide the parts outside the CDR3, is DSGVTQTPKHLITATGQRVTLRCSPRSGDLSVYWYQQSLDQGLQFLIQYYNGEERAKGNILERFSAQQFPDLHSELNLSSLELGDSALYFCASSVDGAGNTEAFFGQGTRLTVV.

In DNA form, the CDR3 reads TGCGCCAGCAGCTTGGGAGCGGAAGGAGGCGAGCAGTACTTC. The encoded protein is CASSLGAEGGEQYF. The rearrangement joins TRBV5-1 to TRBJ2-5; D is possibly TRBD2 (5 bases). The J call may not be correct, given that the DNA end is closer to TRBJ2-7. The CDR3 spans 14 residues. Looked up from germline, CDR1 is SGHRS and CDR2 is YFSETQ.

In regard to this clone: The junction differs from germline at one of its ends, possibly a read error. The chain uses TRBV6-5 and TRBJ1-2; D call uncertain. The CDR3 length is 14 residues. Germline V gives CDR1 MNHEY, CDR2 SVGAGI. CDR3 region: CASSYSFQYYGCTF. The CDR3 DNA follows: TGTGCCAGCAGTTACTCGTTCCAGTACTATGGCTGCACCTTC.

This chain joins TRBV9 and TRBJ1-5; D perhaps matches TRBD1 (5 bases). CDR1 and CDR2 from the germline V gene are SGDLS and YYNGEE. Between the trimmed V and J ends, which lost 1 base and 3 bases, there was a span of 8 bases. The CDR3 totals 14 residues. CDR3 coding DNA: TGTGCCAGCAGCGTACAGGGTGACAATCAGCCCCAGCATTTT. This translates into CASSVQGDNQPQHF.

The J gene is TRBJ2-6, the V gene TRBV14; possibly TRBD2 for D (5 bases). V was cut by 4 bases and J by 2 bases, with 9 bases left in between. The germline gives CDR1 SGHDN, CDR2 FVKESK. The CDR3 runs 15 residues. The CDR3 nucleotides read TGTGCCAGCAGCCGAGGGTATGCTGGGGCCAACGTCCTGACTTTC. It translates to CASSRGYAGANVLTF.

This chain links TRBV2 with TRBJ1-1; 8 nucleotides match TRBD1. Trimming at V came to 6 bases and at J to 5 bases, leaving 8 bases not matched to a gene. The germline gives CDR1 SNHLY, CDR2 FYNNEI. The CDR3 is 14 amino acids. The CDR3 sequence: CASSATGVGTEAFF. The CDR3 nucleotides read TGTGCCAGCAGCGCGACAGGGGTCGGGACTGAAGCTTTCTTT.

The chain is built from TRBV2 and TRBJ2-7; tentative D call: TRBD2 (6 bases). Trimming removed 8 bases from V and 0 bases from J, with 14 bases in between. The CDR3 runs to 14 residues. Germline assignment: CDR1 SNHLY and CDR2 FYNNEI. CDR3 in amino acids: CASGGSGYSYEQYF. DNA of the CDR3: TGTGCCAGCGGGGGAAGCGGGTACTCCTACGAGCAGTACTTC.